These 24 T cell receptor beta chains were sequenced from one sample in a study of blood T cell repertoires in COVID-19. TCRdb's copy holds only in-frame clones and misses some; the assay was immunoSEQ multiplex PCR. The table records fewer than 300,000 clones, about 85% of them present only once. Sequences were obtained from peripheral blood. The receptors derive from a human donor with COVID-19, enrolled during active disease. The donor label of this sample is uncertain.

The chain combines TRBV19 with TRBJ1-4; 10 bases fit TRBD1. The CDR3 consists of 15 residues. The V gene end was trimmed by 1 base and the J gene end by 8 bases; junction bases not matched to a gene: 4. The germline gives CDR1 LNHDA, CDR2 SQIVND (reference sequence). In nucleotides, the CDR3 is TGTGCCAGTAGTATAGTACCGGGACAGGGGGAAAAACTGTTTTTT. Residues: CASSIVPGQGEKLFF.

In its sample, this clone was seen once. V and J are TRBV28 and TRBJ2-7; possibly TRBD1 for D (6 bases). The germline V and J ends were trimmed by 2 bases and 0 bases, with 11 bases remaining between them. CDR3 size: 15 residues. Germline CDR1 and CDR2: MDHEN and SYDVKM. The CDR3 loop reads CASSLETGDSYEQYF. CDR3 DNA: TGTGCCAGCAGTTTAGAGACAGGAGACTCCTACGAGCAGTACTTC. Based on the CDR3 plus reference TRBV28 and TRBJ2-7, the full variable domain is DVKVTQSSRYLVKRTGEKVFLECVQDMDHENMFWYRQDPGLGLRLIYFSYDVKMKEKGDIPEGYSVSREKKERFSLILESASTNQTSMYLCASSLETGDSYEQYFGPGTRLTVT.

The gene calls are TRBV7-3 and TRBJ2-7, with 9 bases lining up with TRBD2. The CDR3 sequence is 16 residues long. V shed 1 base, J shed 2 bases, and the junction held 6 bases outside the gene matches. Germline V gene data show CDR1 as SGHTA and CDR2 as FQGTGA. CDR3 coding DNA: TGTGCCAGCAGCTTAAATTATGGGACTAGCACCTACGAGCAGTACTTC. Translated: CASSLNYGTSTYEQYF. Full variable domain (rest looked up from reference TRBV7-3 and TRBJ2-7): GAGVSQTPSNKVTEKGKYVELRCDPISGHTALYWYRQSLGQGPEFLIYFQGTGAADDSGLPNDRFFAVRPEGSVSTLKIQRTERGDSAVYLCASSLNYGTSTYEQYFGPGTRLTVT.

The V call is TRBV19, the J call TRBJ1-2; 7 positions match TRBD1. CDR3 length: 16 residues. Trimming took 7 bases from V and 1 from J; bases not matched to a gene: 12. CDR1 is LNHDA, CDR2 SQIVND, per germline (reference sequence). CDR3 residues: CASTFPAGGLNYGYTF. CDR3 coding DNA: TGTGCCAGTACCTTCCCAGCAGGGGGACTTAACTATGGCTACACCTTC.

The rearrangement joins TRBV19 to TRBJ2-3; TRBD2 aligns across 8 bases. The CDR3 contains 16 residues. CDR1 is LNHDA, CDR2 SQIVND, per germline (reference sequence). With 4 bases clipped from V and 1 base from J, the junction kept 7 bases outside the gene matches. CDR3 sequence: CASSKWGTSGTDTQYF. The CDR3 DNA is TGTGCCAGTAGTAAATGGGGGACTAGTGGCACAGATACGCAGTATTTT. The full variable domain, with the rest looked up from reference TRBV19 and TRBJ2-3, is DGGITQSPKYLFRKEGQNVTLSCEQNLNHDAMYWYRQDPGQGLRLIYYSQIVNDFQKGDIAEGYSVSREKKESFPLTVTSAQKNPTAFYLCASSKWGTSGTDTQYFGPGTRLTVL.

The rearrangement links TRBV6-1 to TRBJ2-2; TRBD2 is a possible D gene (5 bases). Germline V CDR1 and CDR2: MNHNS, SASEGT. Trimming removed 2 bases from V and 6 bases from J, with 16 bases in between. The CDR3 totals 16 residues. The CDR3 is CASSEMVLRVAGELFF. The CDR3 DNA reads TGTGCCAGCAGTGAAATGGTGTTGCGGGTAGCCGGGGAGCTGTTTTTT.

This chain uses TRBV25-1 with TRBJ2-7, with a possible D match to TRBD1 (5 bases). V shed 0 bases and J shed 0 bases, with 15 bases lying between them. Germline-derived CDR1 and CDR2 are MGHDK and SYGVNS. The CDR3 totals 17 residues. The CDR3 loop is CASSEYNPAGRSYEQYF. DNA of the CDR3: TGTGCCAGCAGTGAATATAACCCGGCAGGGCGCTCCTACGAGCAGTACTTC.

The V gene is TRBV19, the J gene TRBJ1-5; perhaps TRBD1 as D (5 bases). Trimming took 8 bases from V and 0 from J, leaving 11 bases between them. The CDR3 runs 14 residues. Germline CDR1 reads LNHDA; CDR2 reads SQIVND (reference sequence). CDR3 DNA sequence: TGTGCCAGTGCCGACAGAGATAGCAATCAGCCCCAGCATTTT. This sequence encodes CASADRDSNQPQHF.

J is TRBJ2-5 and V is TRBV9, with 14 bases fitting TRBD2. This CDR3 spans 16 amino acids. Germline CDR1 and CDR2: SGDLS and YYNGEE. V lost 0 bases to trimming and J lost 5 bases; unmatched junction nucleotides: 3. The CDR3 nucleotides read TGTGCCAGCAGCGTAGCGGGACTAGCGGGAGTTGAGACCCAGTACTTC. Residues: CASSVAGLAGVETQYF.

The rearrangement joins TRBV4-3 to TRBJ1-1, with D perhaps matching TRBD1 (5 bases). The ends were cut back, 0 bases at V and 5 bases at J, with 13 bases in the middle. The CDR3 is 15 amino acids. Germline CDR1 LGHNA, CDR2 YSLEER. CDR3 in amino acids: CASSQDPSGGTEAFF. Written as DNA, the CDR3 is TGCGCCAGCAGCCAAGATCCGTCGGGGGGGACTGAAGCTTTCTTT.

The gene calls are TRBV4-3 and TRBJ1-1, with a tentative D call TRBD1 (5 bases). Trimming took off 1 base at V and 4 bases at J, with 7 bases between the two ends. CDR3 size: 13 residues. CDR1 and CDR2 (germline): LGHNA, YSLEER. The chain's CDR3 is CASSQVGGTEAFF. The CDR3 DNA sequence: TGCGCCAGCAGCCAAGTGGGGGGCACTGAAGCTTTCTTT.

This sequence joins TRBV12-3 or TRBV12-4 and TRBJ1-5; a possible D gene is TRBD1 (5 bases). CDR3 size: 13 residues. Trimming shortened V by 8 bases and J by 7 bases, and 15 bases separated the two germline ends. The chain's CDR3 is CASAFSGDQPQHF. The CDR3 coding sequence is TGTGCCAGCGCGTTCTCGGGGGACCAGCCCCAGCATTTT.

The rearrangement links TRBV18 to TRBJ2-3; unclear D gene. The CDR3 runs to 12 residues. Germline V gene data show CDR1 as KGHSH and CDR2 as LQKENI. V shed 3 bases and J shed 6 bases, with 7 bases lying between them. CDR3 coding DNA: TGTGCCAGCTCACCCCTTCAGGATACGCAGTATTTT. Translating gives CASSPLQDTQYF.

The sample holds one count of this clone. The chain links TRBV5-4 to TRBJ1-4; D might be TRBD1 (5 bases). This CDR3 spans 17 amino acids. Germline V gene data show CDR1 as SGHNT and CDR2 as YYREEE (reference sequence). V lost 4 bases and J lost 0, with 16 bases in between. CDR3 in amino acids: CASSPQVGGSTNEKLFF. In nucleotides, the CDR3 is TGTGCCAGCAGCCCGCAGGTCGGGGGATCAACTAATGAAAAACTGTTTTTT.

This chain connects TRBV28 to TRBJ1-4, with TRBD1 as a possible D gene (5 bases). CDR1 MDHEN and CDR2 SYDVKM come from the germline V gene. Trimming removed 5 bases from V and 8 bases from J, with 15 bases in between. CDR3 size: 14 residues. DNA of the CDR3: TGTGCCAGCAGTCAGGGAGGTAATAGCGAAAAACTGTTTTTT. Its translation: CASSQGGNSEKLFF.

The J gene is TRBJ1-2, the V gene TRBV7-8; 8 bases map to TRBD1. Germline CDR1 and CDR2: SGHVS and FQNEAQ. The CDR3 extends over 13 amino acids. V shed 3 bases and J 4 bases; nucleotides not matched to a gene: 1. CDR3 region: CASSLGQVYGYTF. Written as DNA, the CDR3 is TGTGCCAGCAGCTTGGGACAGGTCTATGGCTACACCTTC.

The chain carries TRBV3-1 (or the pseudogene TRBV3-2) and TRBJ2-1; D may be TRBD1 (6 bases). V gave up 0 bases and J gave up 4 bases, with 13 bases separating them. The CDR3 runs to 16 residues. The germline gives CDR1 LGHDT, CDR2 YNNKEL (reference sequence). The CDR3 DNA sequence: TGTGCCAGCAGCCAAGACTACCAAGGGGGATACAATGAGCAGTTCTTC. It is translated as CASSQDYQGGYNEQFF.

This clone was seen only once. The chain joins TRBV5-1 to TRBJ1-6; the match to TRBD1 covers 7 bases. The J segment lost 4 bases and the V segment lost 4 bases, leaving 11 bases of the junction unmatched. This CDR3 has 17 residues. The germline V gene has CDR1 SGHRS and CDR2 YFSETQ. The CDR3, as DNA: TGCGCCAGCAGCCCGGCCGGGACAGTAGGATATAATTCACCCCTCCACTTT. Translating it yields CASSPAGTVGYNSPLHF.

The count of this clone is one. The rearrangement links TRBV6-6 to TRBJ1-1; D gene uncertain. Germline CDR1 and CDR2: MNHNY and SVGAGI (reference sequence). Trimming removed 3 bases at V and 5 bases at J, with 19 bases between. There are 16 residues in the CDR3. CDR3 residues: CASSYNLGVGGTEAFF. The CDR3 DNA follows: TGTGCCAGCAGTTATAACCTCGGGGTAGGAGGGACTGAAGCTTTCTTT.

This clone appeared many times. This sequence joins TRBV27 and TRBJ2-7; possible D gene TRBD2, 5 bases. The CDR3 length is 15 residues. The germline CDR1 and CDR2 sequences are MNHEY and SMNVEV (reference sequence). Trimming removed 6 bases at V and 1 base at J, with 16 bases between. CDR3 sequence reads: CASSRTGGPSYEQYF. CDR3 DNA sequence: TGTGCCAGCAGCCGAACCGGCGGGCCTTCCTACGAGCAGTACTTC.

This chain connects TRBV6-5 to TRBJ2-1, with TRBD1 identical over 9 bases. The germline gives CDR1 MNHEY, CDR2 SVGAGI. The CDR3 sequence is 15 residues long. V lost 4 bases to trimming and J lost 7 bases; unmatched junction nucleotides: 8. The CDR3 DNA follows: TGTGCCAGCAGTTTCGCCGGGACAGGGTATAATGAGCAGTTCTTC. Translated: CASSFAGTGYNEQFF.

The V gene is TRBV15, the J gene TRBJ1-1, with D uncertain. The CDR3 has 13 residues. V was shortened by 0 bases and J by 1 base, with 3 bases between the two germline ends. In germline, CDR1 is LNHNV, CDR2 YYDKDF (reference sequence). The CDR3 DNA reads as TGTGCCACCAGCAGAGACCGGAACACTGAAGCTTTCTTT. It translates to CATSRDRNTEAFF.

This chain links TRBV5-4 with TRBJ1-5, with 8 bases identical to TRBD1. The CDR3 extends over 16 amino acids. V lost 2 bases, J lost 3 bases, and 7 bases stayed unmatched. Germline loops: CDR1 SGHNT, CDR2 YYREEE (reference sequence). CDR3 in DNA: TGTGCCAGCAGCTTTACGACAGGGGCGAACAATCAGCCCCAGCATTTT. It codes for CASSFTTGANNQPQHF.

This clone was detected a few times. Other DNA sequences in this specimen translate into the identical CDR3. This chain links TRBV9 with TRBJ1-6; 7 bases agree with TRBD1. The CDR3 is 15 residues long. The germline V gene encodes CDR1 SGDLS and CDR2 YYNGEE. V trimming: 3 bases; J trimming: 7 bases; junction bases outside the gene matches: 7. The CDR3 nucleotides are TGTGCCAGCAGCGGTACCGGGACAGAGAATTCACCCCTCCACTTT. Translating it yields CASSGTGTENSPLHF.